This TCR beta chain was identified during a study of T cells in Graves' hyperthyroidism and ophthalmopathy (dated by TCRdb to between 2018 and 2021). The study in broad terms: Peripheral blood samples were taken at initial diagnosis, before any treatment was given. A discovery cohort of approximately 97 patients, roughly 45 with Graves' ophthalmopathy and about 58 with stable Graves' hyperthyroidism, was used to find distinguishing TCR V-J signatures. The approximately 100 discovery patients were randomly split 7:3 into training and test sets. After sampling, hyperthyroidism patients received methimazole starting at 30 mg daily, and ophthalmopathy patients received high-dose intravenous methylprednisolone. Thyroid tissue and blood T-cell repertoires from six or seven Graves' hyperthyroidism patients were also compared in the study. Prospective prediction of ophthalmopathy was tested in an independent validation cohort of 18 hyperthyroidism patients and some 17 patients who later progressed to ophthalmopathy. According to the paper, TCR Vbeta CDR3 sequencing was carried out on approximately 140 peripheral blood samples, which came from under 50 ophthalmopathy, under 85 hyperthyroidism and 17 progressor patients.

The research as a whole found: Blood samples also contained most of the expanded thyroid clonotypes (frequency above 0.001), which suggests that blood repertoires may reflect thyroid immune responses. No statistical method was used to set the sample size in advance, and investigators knew the group allocation. A model built on a 13 V-J signature distinguished ophthalmopathy from stable hyperthyroidism, reaching about 88% sensitivity and under 84% specificity in cross-validation and 80%/75% in testing. In validation, progression to ophthalmopathy was predicted by the model with 70% to 71% sensitivity and 72% to 85% specificity, a median of approximately 7.1 months before onset.

The TCR beta CDR3 regions were amplified from the RNA transcripts. A first-round RT-PCR of the TCR CDR3 used the HTBI primer set with the Qiagen OneStep RT-PCR kit. The libraries were constructed in a second round of multiplex PCR and then size-selected and purified. Libraries were sequenced paired-end with 100 bp reads on an Illumina HiSeq2000. Per the source publication's procedure: SOAPnuke was used to process the raw data, removing reads that contained adapters or uncalled bases, had a mean Phred below 15, or lacked an exact match to the constant primer or identifier. COPE v1.2.5 was used to merge high-quality paired reads, and clonotypes were defined as unique nucleotide sequences. MiTCR v1.1 was used to align clonotypes to the IMGT TRBV, TRBD and TRBJ reference segments. Analysis was restricted to V-J combinations with a frequency above 0.0001, which covered over 98% of repertoires. The TCS score was defined as the ratio of F50 (clonal expansion) to E x V (chaos), calculated using BLOSUM62-based TCRdist between CDR3 peptides within each V-J. Welch's t-statistics and random forest reduced approximately 520 V-J features to 13, which were used in a naive Bayes classifier (R e1071). Thyroid-blood repertoire similarity was quantified with the Morisita-Horn index. TCRdb reprocessed the public reads (quality trimming at Q25 with fastp, clone calling with MiXCR) and kept in-frame beta chains. Rows are combined by CDR3 protein, so each entry shows the most common genes and DNA. Clone size and V and J calls follow TCRdb, not the original study. The sample yields around 610,000 distinct CDR3 sequences; around 15% were counted once. The ten largest account for 3.5% to 4.5% of the sample.

Ophthalmopathy patients had moderately to severely active disease, with a Clinical Activity Score of 3 or more, a NOSPECS grade of 4 or more, and a disease duration of less than 3 months. The study excluded patients with uncontrolled infections, other autoimmune diseases, pregnancy or lactation. Diagnoses were established on the basis of clinical symptoms, serum thyroxine and TRAb, thyroid ultrasound, and orbital computed tomography. PBMCs were separated from under 11 ml of fresh peripheral blood using Ficoll-Paque density gradient centrifugation. Total RNA was extracted using Trizol reagent, and RNA quality was assessed on an Agilent 2100 Bioanalyzer. Taken from cysteine to phenylalanine, the CDR3 has 15 residues. Only CDR3 DNA is held: 45 bases, read in frame from base 1. Ends trimmed: V by 2 bases, J by 3 bases; bases unmatched to a gene: 6. Looking up the germline V gene yields CDR1 KGHSH and CDR2 LQKENI.

This clonotype was seen repeatedly, ten times or more. Which antigen it targets is not known. No base quality information exists; no much larger clone differs at one position. This sequence uses TRBV18 and TRBJ2-7, and 8 bases in between align with TRBD2. Sequenced: blood. The clonotype originates from a middle-aged woman with Graves' ophthalmopathy. This receptor carries the CDR3 CASSPTAGGFYEQYF. The DNA is as follows: TGTGCCAGCTCACCAACGGCGGGAGGTTTCTACGAGCAGTACTTC.